The rows below give T cell receptor beta chains drawn from one sample of a study of vaccination effects on CD4 cells after COVID-19. The antigens these receptors bind are not known. This table comes from immunoSEQ multiplex PCR, and its TCRdb copy is limited to in-frame clones, with some not included. The data show approximately 60,000 clones, under 85% seen once. The sample was CD4+ T cells from PBMCs cultured without peptide, taken after COVID-19 vaccination. These receptors were obtained from a human donor who received a COVID-19 vaccine. Each CDR3 is given with its conserved first and last residue. Fields, in order: CDR3 length, V gene, clone size, D gene, J gene, CDR3 protein, CDR3 DNA. D genes are given only for firm matches. A row's size may be missing; if present it is once, few, many or a size class.

length: 13; V: TRBV12-3/TRBV12-4; size: once; D: .; J: TRBJ1-1; CDR3: CASSRGGNTEAFF; DNA: TGTGCCAGCAGCCGAGGGGGGAACACTGAAGCTTTCTTT
length: 15; V: TRBV28; size: .; D: TRBD1; J: TRBJ2-7; CDR3: CASSLSPGQGGEQYF; DNA: TGTGCCAGCAGTTTATCCCCGGGACAGGGAGGCGAGCAGTACTTC
length: 14; V: TRBV7-9; size: .; D: .; J: TRBJ2-3; CDR3: CASSHDTRTDTQYF; DNA: TGTGCCAGCAGCCACGACACCCGCACAGATACGCAGTATTTT
length: 13; V: TRBV7-3; size: .; D: .; J: TRBJ2-3; CDR3: CASSLPGADTQYF; DNA: TGTGCCAGCAGCTTACCAGGGGCAGATACGCAGTATTTT
length: 15; V: TRBV10-1; size: .; D: TRBD1; J: TRBJ2-3; CDR3: CASPLDRVGTDTQYF; DNA: TGCGCCAGCCCACTGGACAGGGTGGGCACAGATACGCAGTATTTT
length: 16; V: TRBV6-1; size: .; D: TRBD1; J: TRBJ1-1; CDR3: CASSEGFRGRDTEAFF; DNA: TGTGCCAGCAGTGAAGGATTCAGGGGGCGAGACACTGAAGCTTTCTTT
length: 14; V: TRBV27; size: .; D: TRBD2; J: TRBJ2-7; CDR3: CASSPGGASYEQYF; DNA: TGTGCCAGCAGCCCCGGGGGGGCCTCCTACGAGCAGTACTTC
length: 12; V: TRBV18; size: few; D: .; J: TRBJ1-2; CDR3: CASSPGDEGYTF; DNA: TGTGCCAGCTCACCAGGGGACGAGGGCTACACCTTC
length: 14; V: TRBV28; size: .; D: TRBD1; J: TRBJ1-5; CDR3: CASSLGQRAGAQHF; DNA: TGTGCCAGCAGTTTGGGACAGAGGGCCGGGGCCCAGCATTTT
length: 15; V: TRBV2; size: .; D: .; J: TRBJ2-1; CDR3: CASSELAGTYNEQFF; DNA: TGTGCCAGCAGTGAATTGGCAGGGACCTACAATGAGCAGTTCTTC
length: 16; V: TRBV27; size: few; D: .; J: TRBJ1-3; CDR3: CASSLSGPTSGNTIYF; DNA: TGTGCCAGCAGCCTATCGGGACCAACCTCTGGAAACACCATATATTTT
length: 16; V: TRBV7-3; size: .; D: .; J: TRBJ2-3; CDR3: CASSLGTLREPDTQYF; DNA: TGTGCCAGCAGCCTGGGGACTCTCAGGGAACCAGATACGCAGTATTTT
length: 12; V: TRBV3-1/TRBV3-2; size: .; D: .; J: TRBJ1-1; CDR3: CASSQDYREAFF; DNA: TGTGCCAGCAGCCAAGATTATCGTGAAGCTTTCTTT
length: 16; V: TRBV11-2; size: few; D: .; J: TRBJ1-3; CDR3: CASSPGFTGTGNTIYF; DNA: TGTGCCAGCAGCCCGGGGTTCACGGGAACGGGAAACACCATATATTTT
length: 13; V: TRBV18; size: .; D: .; J: TRBJ1-1; CDR3: CASSGPRGTEAFF; DNA: TGTGCCAGCTCAGGCCCCCGGGGGACTGAAGCTTTCTTT
length: 15; V: TRBV7-2; size: .; D: TRBD1; J: TRBJ1-2; CDR3: CASSVQQGSGYGYTF; DNA: TGTGCCAGCAGCGTCCAACAGGGGTCGGGCTATGGCTACACCTTC
length: 14; V: TRBV5-1; size: .; D: .; J: TRBJ1-1; CDR3: CASSLTSYNTEAFF; DNA: TGCGCCAGCAGCTTGACCAGTTATAACACTGAAGCTTTCTTT
length: 16; V: TRBV7-7; size: few; D: TRBD2; J: TRBJ2-1; CDR3: CASSAAGTSAIGEQFF; DNA: TGTGCTAGCAGCGCGGCCGGGACTAGCGCAATTGGTGAGCAGTTCTTC
length: 16; V: TRBV6-6; size: once; D: TRBD2; J: TRBJ2-3; CDR3: CASSRIGTSGKDTQYF; DNA: TGTGCCAGCAGCCGTATCGGGACTAGCGGTAAAGATACGCAGTATTTT
length: 16; V: TRBV4-1; size: .; D: .; J: TRBJ2-2; CDR3: CASSQVELANTGELFF; DNA: TGCGCCAGCAGCCAGGTGGAACTAGCCAACACCGGGGAGCTGTTTTTT
length: 16; V: TRBV19; size: .; D: TRBD1; J: TRBJ1-1; CDR3: CASSILSDRGDTEAFF; DNA: TGTGCCAGTAGTATTTTATCTGACAGGGGAGACACTGAAGCTTTCTTT
length: 13; V: TRBV6-2/TRBV6-3; size: .; D: .; J: TRBJ2-1; CDR3: CASSPESYNEQFF; DNA: TGTGCCAGCAGTCCCGAGTCCTACAATGAGCAGTTCTTC
length: 12; V: TRBV27; size: .; D: .; J: TRBJ2-3; CDR3: CASSSYTDTQYF; DNA: TGTGCCAGCAGTTCGTACACAGATACGCAGTATTTT
length: 14; V: TRBV28; size: .; D: .; J: TRBJ1-5; CDR3: CASSLIKGGQPQHF; DNA: TGTGCCAGCAGTTTAATTAAGGGGGGACAGCCCCAGCATTTT
length: 14; V: TRBV5-8; size: .; D: .; J: TRBJ1-6; CDR3: CASSRGEINSPLHF; DNA: TGTGCCAGCAGTCGCGGCGAGATTAATTCACCCCTCCACTTT
length: 14; V: TRBV4-3; size: .; D: TRBD2; J: TRBJ2-7; CDR3: CASSQETGGNEQYF; DNA: TGCGCCAGCAGCCAAGAGACCGGGGGGAACGAGCAGTACTTC
length: 14; V: TRBV6-5; size: .; D: .; J: TRBJ2-7; CDR3: CASSYDLYSYQQYF; DNA: TGTGCCAGCAGTTATGACCTCTATTCTTACCAGCAGTACTTC